This T cell receptor (beta chain) was identified in a study of T-cell memory formation after mild COVID-19. Overall study context: TCR clusters were largely donor specific.

Study-level findings and limits: CM and EM subsets held most contracting CD4+ clones; EMRA held CD8+ ones. Pre-infection memory carried some responding clones, suggesting that cross-reactive memory joined.

5'RACE with constant-segment primers built TCRalpha and TCRbeta cDNA libraries with UMIs. TCRdb redid the calling of the 5' RACE reads with MiXCR, one entry per CDR3 protein. The data contain more than 250,000 distinct CDR3 sequences, about a sixth of them singletons. The V gene's germline CDR1 is SGHTA and CDR2 FQGNSA. This CDR3 is 15 amino acids long. The ends were cut back, 5 bases at V and 3 bases at J, with 14 bases in the middle. Turning to this clonotype: Its antigen is not identified.

The receptor was derived from a young man who had mild COVID-19 (a few samples of this study predate the infection). Cell type and time point are not known. Sequencing was carried out using PBMCs or a T cell subset sorted from them (not recorded which). The chain joins TRBV7-2 to TRBJ1-5; D gene uncertain. The CDR3 nucleotides read TGTGCCAGCAGCCCTGGGTACCAACCCAATCAGCCCCAGCATTTT. This translates into CASSPGYQPNQPQHF.